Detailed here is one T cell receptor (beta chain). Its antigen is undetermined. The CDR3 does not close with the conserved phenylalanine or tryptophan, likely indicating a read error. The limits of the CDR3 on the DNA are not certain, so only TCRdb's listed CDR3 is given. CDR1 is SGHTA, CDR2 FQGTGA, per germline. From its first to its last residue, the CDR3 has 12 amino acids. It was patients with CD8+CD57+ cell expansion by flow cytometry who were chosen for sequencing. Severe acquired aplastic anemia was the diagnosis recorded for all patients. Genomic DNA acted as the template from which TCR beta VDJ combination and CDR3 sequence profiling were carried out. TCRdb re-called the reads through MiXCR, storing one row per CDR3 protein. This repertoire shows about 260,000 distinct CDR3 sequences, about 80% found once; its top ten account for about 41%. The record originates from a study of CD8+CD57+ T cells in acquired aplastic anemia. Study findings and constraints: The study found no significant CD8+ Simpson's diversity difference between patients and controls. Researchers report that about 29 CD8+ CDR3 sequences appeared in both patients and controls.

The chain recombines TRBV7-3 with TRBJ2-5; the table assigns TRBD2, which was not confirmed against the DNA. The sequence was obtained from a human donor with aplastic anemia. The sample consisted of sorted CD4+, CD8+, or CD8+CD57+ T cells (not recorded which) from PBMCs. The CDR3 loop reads CARRWARETEDS.